This is a list of T cell receptor beta chains from one sample in a study of blood T cell repertoires in COVID-19. Here immunoSEQ multiplex PCR was the method, and the copy in TCRdb shows in-frame clones only, minus some. Among tens of thousands of clones, more than 65% were seen once, and the ten largest hold about 5%. Sample: peripheral blood. These receptor sequences come from a woman aged 55-69 years with acute or convalescent COVID-19. CDR3s include the opening cysteine and the closing phenylalanine or tryptophan. Fields, in order: J gene, D gene, clone size, V gene, CDR3 protein, CDR3 DNA. A D gene is named only where the DNA matches it firmly. Not every row has a clone size; where given, it reads once, few, many or a size class.

TRBJ2-1,-,-,TRBV5-1,CASRRLSTSGNEQFF,TGCGCCAGCAGACGCCTCTCGACATCGGGGAATGAGCAGTTCTTC
TRBJ2-2,TRBD1,-,TRBV5-1,CASSFQPWTGGTGELFF,TGCGCCAGCAGCTTTCAACCCTGGACAGGGGGGACCGGGGAGCTGTTTTTT
TRBJ2-6,-,-,TRBV5-1,CASSSLFSGANVLTF,TGCGCCAGCAGCTCTTTATTCTCTGGGGCCAACGTCCTGACTTTC
TRBJ2-2,TRBD1,few,TRBV2,CASMRDSANTGELFF,TGTGCCAGCATGAGGGACAGCGCGAACACCGGGGAGCTGTTTTTT
TRBJ1-2,-,-,TRBV5-1,CASSGGVTRDGYTF,TGCGCCAGCAGCGGGGGGGTGACGAGGGATGGCTACACCTTC
TRBJ1-6,-,-,TRBV9,CASAGAGAEGSPLHF,TGTGCCAGCGCGGGGGCCGGGGCGGAGGGTTCACCCCTCCACTTT
TRBJ1-1,-,-,TRBV11-2,CASNQAGTLNTEAFF,TGTGCCAGCAACCAAGCGGGGACTTTGAACACTGAAGCTTTCTTT
TRBJ1-3,-,-,TRBV5-1,CASSPTGTSSGNTIYF,TGCGCCAGCAGCCCCACAGGGACGAGCTCTGGAAACACCATATATTTT
TRBJ2-2,-,-,TRBV11-2,CASSLSGRRTGELFF,TGTGCCAGCAGCTTATCAGGGAGGAGGACCGGGGAGCTGTTTTTT
TRBJ1-4,-,once,TRBV5-1,CASRSGRGEKLFF,TGCGCCAGCAGGTCGGGCAGGGGAGAAAAACTGTTTTTT
TRBJ2-3,TRBD2,-,TRBV5-1,CASSLGLATDTQYF,TGCGCCAGCAGCTTGGGACTAGCCACAGATACGCAGTATTTT
TRBJ1-6,-,few,TRBV6-5,CASSPDSSYNSPLHF,TGTGCCAGCAGTCCGGACTCAAGCTATAATTCACCCCTCCACTTT
TRBJ2-3,TRBD1,-,TRBV18,CASSPPDRVSDTQYF,TGTGCCAGCTCACCCCCGGACAGGGTGTCAGATACGCAGTATTTT
TRBJ2-3,TRBD2,-,TRBV4-2,CASSQSGTSGADTQYF,TGTGCCAGCAGCCAATCCGGGACTAGCGGGGCAGATACGCAGTATTTT
TRBJ1-2,-,-,TRBV5-5,CASSDSIAYGYTF,TGTGCCAGCAGCGACAGTATCGCCTATGGCTACACCTTC
TRBJ2-5,TRBD2,-,TRBV10-3,CAISGVAGEETQYF,TGTGCCATCAGTGGTGTAGCGGGGGAAGAGACCCAGTACTTC
TRBJ1-3,-,-,TRBV9,CASTTTQPGGTIYF,TGTGCCAGCACCACTACACAACCCGGGGGGACCATATATTTT
TRBJ2-5,TRBD2,-,TRBV3-1/TRBV3-2,CASSALAGVETQYF,TGTGCCAGCAGCGCACTAGCGGGGGTTGAGACCCAGTACTTC
TRBJ2-3,-,few,TRBV6-5,CASAKGADTQYF,TGTGCCAGCGCGAAGGGAGCAGATACGCAGTATTTT
TRBJ1-2,-,few,TRBV6-6,CASTLDTYGYTF,TGTGCCAGCACCTTAGACACCTATGGCTACACCTTC
TRBJ2-2,-,-,TRBV11-3,CASSYWTGELFF,TGTGCCAGCTCCTACTGGACCGGGGAGCTGTTTTTT
TRBJ1-5,TRBD1,once,TRBV5-6,CASRVQGASNQPQHF,TGTGCCAGCAGGGTACAGGGGGCTAGCAATCAGCCCCAGCATTTT
TRBJ1-5,TRBD1,-,TRBV18,CASSPSWDRVQPQHF,TGTGCCAGCTCACCGAGTTGGGACAGGGTTCAGCCCCAGCATTTT
TRBJ2-7,TRBD1,large,TRBV19,CASSKTGGTGGNEQYF,TGTGCCAGTAGCAAGACAGGGGGGACAGGGGGCAACGAGCAGTACTTC
TRBJ2-3,TRBD2,-,TRBV9,CASSVELAGGDTQYF,TGTGCCAGCAGCGTAGAACTAGCGGGGGGAGATACGCAGTATTTT
TRBJ2-1,-,-,TRBV7-9,CASSPGTGISGGNEQFF,TGTGCCAGCAGCCCCGGGACAGGGATTAGCGGGGGCAACGAGCAGTTCTTC
TRBJ1-2,TRBD1,-,TRBV9,CASSLPEDRASYGYTF,TGTGCCAGCAGTCTACCCGAGGACAGGGCGAGCTATGGCTACACCTTC
TRBJ1-6,-,-,TRBV3-1/TRBV3-2,CASSQDLGSSYNSPLHF,TGTGCCAGCAGCCAAGATCTCGGGAGCTCCTATAATTCACCCCTCCACTTT
TRBJ2-3,TRBD2,-,TRBV27,CASSLRLAGGLGTQYF,TGTGCCAGCAGTTTACGACTAGCGGGGGGACTCGGTACGCAGTATTTT
TRBJ2-5,TRBD1,once,TRBV29-1,CSVPGQGVETQYF,TGCAGCGTCCCTGGACAGGGGGTAGAGACCCAGTACTTC
TRBJ1-1,TRBD1,-,TRBV29-1,CSGWDRGGTEAFF,TGCAGCGGATGGGACAGGGGAGGCACTGAAGCTTTCTTT
TRBJ1-2,-,-,TRBV4-1,CASSQPPGRLSYGYTF,TGCGCCAGCAGCCAACCTCCGGGCCGACTATCCTATGGCTACACCTTC
TRBJ2-6,-,-,TRBV19,CASSRQSPSGANVLTF,TGTGCCAGTAGTAGACAGAGTCCCTCTGGGGCCAACGTCCTGACTTTC
TRBJ1-5,TRBD1,-,TRBV3-1/TRBV3-2,CASSATGGNQPQHF,TGTGCCAGCAGCGCGACAGGGGGCAATCAGCCCCAGCATTTT
TRBJ2-5,TRBD2,once,TRBV7-7,CASSAGLAGVQETQYF,TGTGCCAGCAGCGCGGGACTAGCGGGGGTGCAAGAGACCCAGTACTTC
TRBJ2-5,TRBD2,-,TRBV5-1,CASSLRASGGPYQETQYF,TGCGCCAGCAGCTTGCGAGCTAGCGGGGGGCCGTACCAAGAGACCCAGTACTTC
TRBJ1-1,TRBD1,-,TRBV10-3,CAISERTGLGGTEAFF,TGTGCCATCAGTGAGAGGACAGGGCTAGGTGGCACTGAAGCTTTCTTT
TRBJ2-3,TRBD1,-,TRBV14,CASSPLGQGVTDTQYF,TGTGCCAGCAGCCCCCTCGGACAGGGGGTAACAGATACGCAGTATTTT
TRBJ2-7,TRBD1,once,TRBV3-1/TRBV3-2,CASSPTWDRVGEQYF,TGTGCCAGCAGCCCTACCTGGGACAGGGTCGGAGAGCAGTACTTC
TRBJ1-2,-,-,TRBV3-1/TRBV3-2,CASSPSGGRFRGYTF,TGTGCCAGCAGCCCATCGGGGGGGCGGTTTAGGGGCTACACCTTC
TRBJ1-6,-,-,TRBV6-5,CASKEGWVNSPLHF,TGTGCCAGCAAGGAGGGTTGGGTCAATTCACCCCTCCACTTT
TRBJ1-6,-,-,TRBV11-2,CASSLDPTSPLHF,TGTGCCAGCAGCTTAGACCCGACATCACCCCTCCACTTT
TRBJ1-3,TRBD1,-,TRBV24-1,CATSDGTGGTGNTIYF,TGTGCCACCAGTGATGGGACAGGGGGCACTGGAAACACCATATATTTT